These 32 T cell receptor beta chains originate from one sample sequenced in a study of response to subunit inactivated influenza vaccine. TCRdb reprocessed the RT-PCR reads via MiXCR and lists one record per CDR3 protein. The profile shows approximately 530,000 distinct CDR3 sequences, 7.6% of them singletons. The sequencing here drew on PBMCs from blood, taken less than 30 months after vaccination. The receptors here all came from a man aged 50-75 years who received an inactivated influenza vaccine.

The count of this clonotype is one. This may be a read error, as it is one base from a much larger clone. The chain employs TRBV7-6 and TRBJ2-3; 10 nucleotides align to TRBD2. The CDR3 has 16 residues. J gave up 8 bases and V 1 base, and 9 bases lay outside the gene matches. In germline, CDR1 is SGHVS, CDR2 FNYEAQ. The CDR3 protein is CASSLVTSGPRVTQYF. CDR3 DNA sequence: TGTGCCAGCAGCTTAGTGACTAGCGGGCCCCGGGTTACGCAGTATTTT.

This clonotype was seen ten or more times. The CDR3 DNA follows: TGCGCCAGCAGCTCATCATTGGGGGGAAAAAGCACAGATACGCAGTATTTT. It encodes CASSSSLGGKSTDTQYF. The chain joins TRBV5-1 to TRBJ2-3, with D perhaps matching TRBD2 (6 bases). This CDR3 contains 17 residues. Germline V CDR1 and CDR2: SGHRS, YFSETQ. The V end lost 3 bases, the J end lost 0 bases, and 17 bases lay between the germline ends. The whole variable domain, filled in from reference TRBV5-1 and TRBJ2-3, reads KAGVTQTPRYLIKTRGQQVTLSCSPISGHRSVSWYQQTPGQGLQFLFEYFSETQRNKGNFPGRFSGRQFSNSRSEMNVSTLELGDSALYLCASSSSLGGKSTDTQYFGPGTRLTVL.

The rearrangement joins TRBV30 to TRBJ1-5; perhaps TRBD1 as D (5 bases). The CDR3 totals 15 residues. The V end was cut by 0 bases, the J end by 4 bases, with 13 bases between. Germline CDR1 GTSNPN, CDR2 SVGIG (reference sequence). The chain's CDR3 is CAWSVSGQGNQPQHF. The CDR3 bases are TGTGCCTGGAGTGTCTCTGGGCAGGGTAATCAGCCCCAGCATTTT.

In its sample, this clonotype was seen a few times. The rearrangement uses TRBV12-3 or TRBV12-4 and TRBJ2-7; TRBD1 matches at 9 bases. CDR3 size: 13 residues. V lost 8 bases to trimming and J lost 3 bases; unmatched junction nucleotides: 5. The CDR3 spells CASGPGQGYEQYF. The CDR3, as DNA: TGTGCCAGCGGACCGGGACAGGGCTACGAGCAGTACTTC.

This clonotype was seen a handful of times. The rearrangement uses TRBV5-5 and TRBJ2-7; D gene unclear. The CDR3 is 14 residues long. The germline V and J ends were trimmed by 0 bases and 3 bases, with 10 bases remaining between them. Germline assignment: CDR1 SGHKS and CDR2 YYEKEE (reference sequence). In nucleotides, the CDR3 is TGTGCCAGCAGCTTGGGTGCGAGAAACTACGAGCAGTACTTC. Its protein product is CASSLGARNYEQYF.

The chain recombines TRBV4-3 with TRBJ2-2, with D hard to call. V was shortened by 0 bases and J by 6 bases, with 8 bases between the two germline ends. Germline-derived CDR1 and CDR2 are LGHNA and YSLEER. The CDR3 covers 14 residues. CDR3 in DNA: TGCGCCAGCAGCCAAGATTATGAAGCCGGGGAGCTGTTTTTT. Encoded protein: CASSQDYEAGELFF.

The sample holds a few counts of this clonotype. CDR3 protein: CASSLDIRRGETQYF. CDR3 nucleotide sequence: TGTGCCAGCAGCTTAGACATCCGGAGGGGAGAGACCCAGTACTTC. The chain joins TRBV7-9 to TRBJ2-5; a possible D gene is TRBD2 (6 bases). The germline V gene encodes CDR1 SEHNR and CDR2 FQNEAQ (reference sequence). V was clipped by 1 base and J by 4 bases, with 13 bases between them. This CDR3 has 15 amino acids.

V gene TRBV29-1 combines with J gene TRBJ2-7; maybe TRBD2 (6 bases). This CDR3 is 13 amino acids long. Germline assignment: CDR1 SQVTM and CDR2 ANQGSEA. V dropped 2 bases and J dropped 6 bases, with 14 bases sitting between them. The chain's CDR3 is CSVEKEGLGEQYF. The CDR3 DNA reads TGCAGCGTTGAAAAGGAGGGACTGGGCGAGCAGTACTTC.

The chain has TRBV29-1 and TRBJ2-2; D possibly corresponds to TRBD2 (5 bases). CDR1 is SQVTM, CDR2 ANQGSEA, per germline. The germline V and J ends were trimmed by 1 base and 7 bases, with 10 bases remaining between them. CDR3 length: 13 amino acids. CDR3 coding DNA: TGCAGCGTTGAAGGATGGAGGAACGGGGAGCTGTTTTTT. This gives the protein CSVEGWRNGELFF.

This clonotype was observed a few times. This chain uses TRBV11-2 with TRBJ2-1; D may be TRBD1 or TRBD2 (6 bases each). Trimming removed 0 bases at V and 9 bases at J, with 9 bases between. The germline V gene encodes CDR1 SGHAT and CDR2 FQNNGV. The CDR3 is made up of 13 amino acids. Here the CDR3 reads CASSLDRGVEQFF. CDR3 in DNA: TGTGCCAGCAGCTTAGATAGGGGGGTTGAGCAGTTCTTC.

This clonotype came up many times. The chain employs TRBV29-1 and TRBJ1-1; TRBD1 aligns across 9 bases. Trimming took 3 bases from V and 4 from J; bases not matched to a gene: 3. The length of the CDR3 is 13 residues. Germline V gives CDR1 SQVTM, CDR2 ANQGSEA. The chain's CDR3 is CSVETGGVTEAFF. CDR3 nucleotide sequence: TGCAGCGTTGAGACAGGGGGAGTCACTGAAGCTTTCTTT.

The chain couples TRBV28 to TRBJ1-4; no reliable D call. The CDR3 is made up of 14 amino acids. V was trimmed by 5 bases and J by 0 bases, leaving 7 bases between them. Per the germline V gene, CDR1 is MDHEN and CDR2 is SYDVKM. This CDR3 reads CASSEHATNEKLFF. The CDR3 DNA reads TGTGCCAGCAGTGAACACGCAACTAATGAAAAACTGTTTTTT. Full variable domain (rest looked up from reference TRBV28 and TRBJ1-4): DVKVTQSSRYLVKRTGEKVFLECVQDMDHENMFWYRQDPGLGLRLIYFSYDVKMKEKGDIPEGYSVSREKKERFSLILESASTNQTSMYLCASSEHATNEKLFFGSGTQLSVL.

This clonotype was detected a few times. V usage is TRBV5-1 and J usage is TRBJ2-5; D gene uncertain. V shed 1 base and J shed 2 bases, with 6 bases lying between them. Germline-derived CDR1 and CDR2 are SGHRS and YFSETQ. The CDR3 length is 13 residues. CDR3: CASSLMTQETQYF. The CDR3 DNA is TGCGCCAGCAGCTTGATGACTCAAGAGACCCAGTACTTC.

There are many counts of this clonotype. V is TRBV27 and J is TRBJ2-1; a weak D match, TRBD2 (6 bases). The germline V gene has CDR1 MNHEY and CDR2 SMNVEV (reference sequence). The CDR3 extends over 16 amino acids. Trimming took off 1 base at V and 3 bases at J, with 13 bases between the two ends. The CDR3 DNA sequence: TGTGCCAGCAGTTTATTAGGCGGGATTGGCTACAATGAGCAGTTCTTC. Its protein product is CASSLLGGIGYNEQFF.

This sequence joins TRBV11-2 and TRBJ2-1; D is ambiguous. The V gene's germline CDR1 is SGHAT and CDR2 FQNNGV. CDR3 length: 13 residues. With 5 bases removed from V and 5 bases from J, the gap between germline ends came to 10 bases. CDR3 in DNA: TGTGCCAGCAGCCTCCCACAGCACAATGAGCAGTTCTTC. Residues: CASSLPQHNEQFF. Filled out from reference TRBV11-2 and TRBJ2-1, the complete variable domain reads EAGVAQSPRYKIIEKRQSVAFWCNPISGHATLYWYQQILGQGPKLLIQFQNNGVVDDSQLPKDRFSAERLKGVDSTLKIQPAKLEDSAVYLCASSLPQHNEQFFGPGTRLTVL.

The chain uses TRBV29-1 and TRBJ2-7; 8 bases fit TRBD2. The germline V gene encodes CDR1 SQVTM and CDR2 ANQGSEA. The CDR3 length is 13 residues. Losses at the gene ends were 3 bases for V and 5 bases for J; bases not matched to a gene: 6. In DNA form, the CDR3 reads TGCAGCGTTGACCCGGGAGGGATCGACGAGCAGTACTTC. It translates to CSVDPGGIDEQYF.

This clonotype was observed at least ten times. J is TRBJ2-2 and V is TRBV12-3 or TRBV12-4; 8 bases map to TRBD1. This CDR3 comprises 14 residues. V was clipped by 5 bases and J by 7 bases; unmatched bases: 6. This chain's CDR3 is CASSTRQGYGELFF. For the CDR3, the DNA is TGTGCCAGCAGTACGAGACAGGGGTACGGGGAGCTGTTTTTT.

In this sample, this clonotype turned up many times. The chain combines TRBV11-3 with TRBJ2-3; 11 bases align to TRBD2. Unmatched junction bases numbered 10, after V lost 5 bases and J lost 0 bases. Looked up from germline, CDR1 is SGHNT and CDR2 is YENEEA. There are 18 residues in the CDR3. The DNA of the CDR3 is TGTGCCAGCAGCCCCACTAGCGGGGGCCGATCTAGCACAGATACGCAGTATTTT. Residues: CASSPTSGGRSSTDTQYF.

At least ten counts were recorded for this clonotype. The chain has TRBV5-1 and TRBJ2-2; no clear D gene. The CDR3 covers 17 residues. Trimming pared 0 bases from V and 0 bases from J, leaving 12 bases between. CDR1 and CDR2 from the germline V gene are SGHRS and YFSETQ. CDR3 region: CASSLVATLTNTGELFF. In DNA, the CDR3 is TGCGCCAGCAGCTTGGTCGCGACACTTACGAACACCGGGGAGCTGTTTTTT.

This clonotype was seen a few times. The gene calls are TRBV4-3 and TRBJ1-6; 7 bases line up with TRBD1. Trimming at V came to 0 bases and at J to 6 bases, leaving 8 bases not matched to a gene. Germline V gene lookup returns CDR1 LGHNA and CDR2 YSLEER. The CDR3 length is 17 residues. The CDR3 region has the DNA TGCGCCAGCAGCCAAGATTTATTGGGGACAGCTAATTCACCCCTCCACTTT. The encoded protein is CASSQDLLGTANSPLHF.

The chain uses TRBV6-2 or TRBV6-3 and TRBJ2-7; 7 bases match TRBD1. CDR1 is MNHEY, CDR2 SVGEGT, per germline. This CDR3 spans 15 amino acids. V trimming: 6 bases; J trimming: 2 bases; junction bases outside the gene matches: 10. The CDR3 coding sequence is TGTGCCAGCAGAAGATCGACAGGGATACCCTACGAGCAGTACTTC. It translates to CASRRSTGIPYEQYF.

The J gene is TRBJ2-2, the V gene TRBV7-6; 7 nucleotides agree with TRBD1. The length of the CDR3 is 15 residues. Germline V gene lookup returns CDR1 SGHVS and CDR2 FNYEAQ. Losses at the gene ends were 5 bases for V and 7 bases for J; bases not matched to a gene: 10. Written as DNA, the CDR3 is TGTGCCAGCAGCCCCCTACAGGGGACCGGCGGGGAGCTGTTTTTT. Encoded protein: CASSPLQGTGGELFF.

The chain combines TRBV12-3 or TRBV12-4 with TRBJ2-7; D is possibly TRBD1 (8 bases). The CDR3 runs to 13 residues. V was pared by 6 bases and J by 2 bases, with 11 bases between. The CDR3 is CASSTGGAYEQYF. CDR3 in DNA: TGTGCCAGCAGCACAGGGGGGGCCTACGAGCAGTACTTC.

The chain couples TRBV15 to TRBJ1-4; D is undetermined. Germline V CDR1 and CDR2: LNHNV, YYDKDF (reference sequence). V was clipped by 5 bases and J by 5 bases, with 12 bases between them. The CDR3 loop spans 14 amino acids. CDR3 amino acids: CATSRGRVNEKLFF. The CDR3, as DNA: TGTGCCACCAGCCGAGGTCGCGTAAATGAAAAACTGTTTTTT.

This clonotype was counted a few times. The rearrangement joins TRBV5-1 to TRBJ1-1, with 7 bases identical to TRBD1. Per germline, CDR1 SGHRS and CDR2 YFSETQ. The J segment lost 3 bases and the V segment lost 4 bases, leaving 9 bases of the junction unmatched. The CDR3 spans 15 residues. CDR3: CASSPRTGGDTEAFF. The CDR3 DNA is TGCGCCAGCAGCCCGAGGACAGGAGGGGACACTGAAGCTTTCTTT.

The chain joins TRBV7-9 to TRBJ1-4; D ambiguous. Germline CDR1 and CDR2: SEHNR and FQNEAQ (reference sequence). The V gene lost 1 base and the J gene lost 8 bases, with 11 bases spanning the gap. The CDR3 spans 14 residues. The CDR3 sequence is CASSLELAREKLFF. In nucleotides, the CDR3 is TGTGCCAGCAGCTTAGAACTCGCCCGGGAAAAACTGTTTTTT.

The rearrangement joins TRBV7-2 to TRBJ2-3; 8 positions match TRBD2. Per germline, CDR1 SGHTA and CDR2 FQGNSA. V was pared by 3 bases and J by 10 bases, with 6 bases of the junction left unmatched. CDR3 length: 13 residues. CDR3 DNA: TGTGCCAGCAGCTTTCCGGGGGGGCCTTCGCAGTATTTT. This codes for CASSFPGGPSQYF.

This clonotype showed up just a few times. This sequence joins TRBV5-1 and TRBJ2-1; 11 positions agree with TRBD2. The junction had 6 bases not matched to a gene; V was cut back by 4 bases and J by 3 bases. Germline CDR1 and CDR2: SGHRS and YFSETQ. The CDR3 is 16 residues long. CDR3: CASSTSSGGGYNEQFF. The CDR3 DNA follows: TGCGCCAGCAGCACCAGTAGCGGGGGGGGCTACAATGAGCAGTTCTTC.

There are a few counts of this clonotype. The V call is TRBV4-3, the J call TRBJ2-3; 10 nucleotides line up with TRBD2. The V segment lost 0 bases and the J segment 6 bases; nucleotides outside the gene matches: 15. CDR3 length equals 19 residues. In germline, CDR1 is LGHNA, CDR2 YSLEER. The CDR3 DNA is TGCGCCAGCAGCCAAGAGAGGTTTAAAGCGGGAGGGGGTTGGGATACGCAGTATTTT. Its protein product is CASSQERFKAGGGWDTQYF.

This clonotype was counted at least ten times. The rearrangement links TRBV11-2 to TRBJ2-3; a possible D gene is TRBD2 (6 bases). The CDR3 runs to 14 residues. Germline V CDR1 and CDR2: SGHAT, FQNNGV. V was clipped by 1 base and J by 6 bases, with 11 bases between them. The CDR3 spells CASSLVGGSDTQYF. CDR3 DNA: TGTGCCAGCAGCTTAGTTGGGGGGAGTGATACGCAGTATTTT.

This clonotype was counted at least ten times. The CDR3 spells CASSSLRWDYEQYF. Here the CDR3 DNA reads TGTGCCAGCAGCTCCTTACGTTGGGACTACGAGCAGTACTTC. The chain couples TRBV11-2 to TRBJ2-7; D gene unclear. Germline V gene lookup returns CDR1 SGHAT and CDR2 FQNNGV. The CDR3 contains 14 residues. Trimming shortened V by 4 bases and J by 3 bases, and 13 bases separated the two germline ends.

This clonotype came up a few times. This rearrangement joins TRBV20-1 to TRBJ1-4; weak D call: TRBD1 (5 bases). Germline values: CDR1 DFQATT, CDR2 SNEGSKA (reference sequence). This CDR3 has 15 amino acids. The germline V and J ends were trimmed by 4 bases and 2 bases, with 14 bases remaining between them. CDR3 loop: CSATGLAGTNEKLFF. The CDR3 region has the DNA TGCAGTGCTACAGGGCTGGCTGGGACTAATGAAAAACTGTTTTTT.